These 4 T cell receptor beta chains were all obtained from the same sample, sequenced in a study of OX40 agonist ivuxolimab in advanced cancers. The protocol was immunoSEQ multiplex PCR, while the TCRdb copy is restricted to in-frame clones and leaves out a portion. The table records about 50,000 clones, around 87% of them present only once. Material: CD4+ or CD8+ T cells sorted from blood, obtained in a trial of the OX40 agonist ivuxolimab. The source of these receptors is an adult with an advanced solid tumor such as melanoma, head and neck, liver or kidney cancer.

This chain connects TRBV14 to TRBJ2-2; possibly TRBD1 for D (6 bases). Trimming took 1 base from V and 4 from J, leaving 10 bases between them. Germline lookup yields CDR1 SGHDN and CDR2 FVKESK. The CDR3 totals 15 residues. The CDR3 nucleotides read TGTGCCAGCAGCCAAGGGGTCAGGGGCACCGGGGAGCTGTTTTTT. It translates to CASSQGVRGTGELFF.

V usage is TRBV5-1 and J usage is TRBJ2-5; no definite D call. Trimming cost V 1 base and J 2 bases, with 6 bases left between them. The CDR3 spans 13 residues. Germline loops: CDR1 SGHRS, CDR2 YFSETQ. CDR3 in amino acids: CASSLIAQETQYF. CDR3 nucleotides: TGCGCCAGCAGCTTGATAGCACAAGAGACCCAGTACTTC.

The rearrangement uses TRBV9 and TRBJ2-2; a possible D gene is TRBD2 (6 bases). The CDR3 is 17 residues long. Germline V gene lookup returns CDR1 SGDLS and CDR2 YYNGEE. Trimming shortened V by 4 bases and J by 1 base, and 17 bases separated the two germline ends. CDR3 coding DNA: TGTGCCAGCAGCTCGCGAACCGGGACTTGGAACACCGGGGAGCTGTTTTTT. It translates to CASSSRTGTWNTGELFF.

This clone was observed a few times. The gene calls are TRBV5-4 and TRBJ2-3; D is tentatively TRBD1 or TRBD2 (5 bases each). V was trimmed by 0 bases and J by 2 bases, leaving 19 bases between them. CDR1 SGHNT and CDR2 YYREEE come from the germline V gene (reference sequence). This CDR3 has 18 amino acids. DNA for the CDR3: TGTGCCAGCAGCTTGGCAGAGGGTTGGGACGGGGCCACAGATACGCAGTATTTT. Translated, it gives CASSLAEGWDGATDTQYF.